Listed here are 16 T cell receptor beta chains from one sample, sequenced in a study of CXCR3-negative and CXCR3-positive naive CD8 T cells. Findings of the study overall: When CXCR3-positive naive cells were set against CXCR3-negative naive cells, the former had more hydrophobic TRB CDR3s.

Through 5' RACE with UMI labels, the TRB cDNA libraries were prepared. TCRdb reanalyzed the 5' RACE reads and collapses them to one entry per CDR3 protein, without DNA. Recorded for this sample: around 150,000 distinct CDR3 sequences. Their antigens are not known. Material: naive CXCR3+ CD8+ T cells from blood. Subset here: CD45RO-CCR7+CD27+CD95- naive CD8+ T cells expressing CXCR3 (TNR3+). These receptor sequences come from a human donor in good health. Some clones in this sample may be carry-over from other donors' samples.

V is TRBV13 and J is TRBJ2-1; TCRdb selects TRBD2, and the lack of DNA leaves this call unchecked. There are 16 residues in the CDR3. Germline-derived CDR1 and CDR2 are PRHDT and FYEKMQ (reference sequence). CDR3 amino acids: CASSLGRAGGPNEQFF. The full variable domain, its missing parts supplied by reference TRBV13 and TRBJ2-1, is AAGVIQSPRHLIKEKRETATLKCYPIPRHDTVYWYQQGPGQDPQFLISFYEKMQSDKGSIPDRFSAQQFSDYHSELNMSSLELGDSALYFCASSLGRAGGPNEQFFGPGTRLTVL.

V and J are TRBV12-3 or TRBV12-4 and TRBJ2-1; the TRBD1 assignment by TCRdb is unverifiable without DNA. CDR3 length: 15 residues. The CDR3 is CASTLQGENYNEQFF.

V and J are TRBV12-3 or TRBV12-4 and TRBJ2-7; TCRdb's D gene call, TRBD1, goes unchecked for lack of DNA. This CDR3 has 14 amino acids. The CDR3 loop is CASSFTGAGDEQYF.

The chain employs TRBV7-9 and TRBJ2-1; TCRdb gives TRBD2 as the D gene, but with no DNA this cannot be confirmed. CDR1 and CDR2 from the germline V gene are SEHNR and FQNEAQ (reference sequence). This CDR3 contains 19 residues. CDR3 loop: CASSLAGTSGSIWIGEQFF.

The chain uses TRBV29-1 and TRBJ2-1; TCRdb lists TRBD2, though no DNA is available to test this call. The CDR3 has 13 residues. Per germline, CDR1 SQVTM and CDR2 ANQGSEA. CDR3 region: CSASSETYNEQFF.

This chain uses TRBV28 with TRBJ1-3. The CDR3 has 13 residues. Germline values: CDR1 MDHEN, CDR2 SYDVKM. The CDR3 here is CASTGPAGNTIYF.

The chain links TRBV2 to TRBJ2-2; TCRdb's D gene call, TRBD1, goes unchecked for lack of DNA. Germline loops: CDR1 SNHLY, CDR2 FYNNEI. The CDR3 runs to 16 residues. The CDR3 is CASSEGTGANTGELFF.

CDR3: CASSASGGADEQYF. The chain is built from TRBV18 and TRBJ2-7; TCRdb lists TRBD2, though no DNA is available to test this call. CDR3 length equals 14 residues. Germline values: CDR1 KGHSH, CDR2 LQKENI.

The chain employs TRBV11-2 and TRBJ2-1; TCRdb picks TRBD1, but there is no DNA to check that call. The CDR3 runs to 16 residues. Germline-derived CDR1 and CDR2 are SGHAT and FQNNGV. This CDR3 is CASSLWFGTGNNEQFF.

The CDR3 loop reads CSASGLGTSRSEQFF. The chain has TRBV20-1 and TRBJ2-1; TCRdb outputs TRBD2, but without DNA this stays unchecked. Germline loops: CDR1 DFQATT, CDR2 SNEGSKA (reference sequence). This CDR3 comprises 15 residues.

CDR3 protein: CASSLGDREQETQYF. This chain connects TRBV11-2 to TRBJ2-5; TCRdb outputs TRBD1, but without DNA this stays unchecked. This CDR3 comprises 15 residues. The V gene's germline CDR1 is SGHAT and CDR2 FQNNGV.

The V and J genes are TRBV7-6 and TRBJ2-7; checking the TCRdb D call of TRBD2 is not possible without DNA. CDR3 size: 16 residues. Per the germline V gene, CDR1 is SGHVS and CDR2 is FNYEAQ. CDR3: CASSSNRDSNPYEQYF.

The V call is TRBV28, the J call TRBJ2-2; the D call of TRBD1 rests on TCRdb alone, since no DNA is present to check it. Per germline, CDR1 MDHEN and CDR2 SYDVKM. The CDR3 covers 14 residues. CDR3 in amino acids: CASSYGTPTGELFF.

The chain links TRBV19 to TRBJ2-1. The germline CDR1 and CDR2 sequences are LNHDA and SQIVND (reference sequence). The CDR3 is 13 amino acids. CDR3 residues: CASSILPGGEQFF.

CDR3 region: CASRRSHNQPQHF. The chain links TRBV12-3 or TRBV12-4 to TRBJ1-5. CDR3 length: 13 amino acids.

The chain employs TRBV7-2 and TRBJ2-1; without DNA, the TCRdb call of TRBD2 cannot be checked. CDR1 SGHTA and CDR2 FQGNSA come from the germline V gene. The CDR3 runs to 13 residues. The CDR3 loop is CASSLGLANEQFF.